A single sample is the source of the 2 T cell receptor beta chains below, sequenced in a study of metastatic and nonmetastatic thyroid tumors. Patients underwent thyroid surgery, and none had received any treatment before it. MiXCR re-clonotyped the PCR reads for TCRdb. Of tens of thousands of clones in the sample, 20% to 25% were seen once. The sample consisted of blood. All receptors derive from a male donor with papillary thyroid cancer or a benign thyroid nodule (not recorded which). Some clones in this sample may be carry-over from other donors' samples.

This clone was observed a handful of times. This chain uses TRBV28 with TRBJ2-5; 11 bases agree with TRBD1. CDR1 MDHEN and CDR2 SYDVKM come from the germline V gene. This CDR3 has 14 amino acids. With V trimmed by 5 bases and J by 4 bases, 3 bases remained unmatched. The CDR3 bases are TGTGCCAGCAGTCGGACAGGGGGCGTAGAGACCCAGTACTTC. Translating gives CASSRTGGVETQYF. Combining the CDR3 with reference TRBV28 and TRBJ2-5 gives the whole variable domain DVKVTQSSRYLVKRTGEKVFLECVQDMDHENMFWYRQDPGLGLRLIYFSYDVKMKEKGDIPEGYSVSREKKERFSLILESASTNQTSMYLCASSRTGGVETQYFGPGTRLLVL.

This clone showed up many times. This rearrangement joins TRBV4-2 to TRBJ2-5; 14 nucleotides match TRBD2. Germline V gene lookup returns CDR1 LGHNA and CDR2 YNFKEQ. The V and J ends lost 5 bases and 4 bases, in that order; junction bases with no gene match: 6. The CDR3 is made up of 16 amino acids. The CDR3 spells CASSGTSGSLRETQYF. The CDR3 DNA sequence: TGTGCCAGCAGCGGGACTAGCGGGAGTTTGCGAGAGACCCAGTACTTC.